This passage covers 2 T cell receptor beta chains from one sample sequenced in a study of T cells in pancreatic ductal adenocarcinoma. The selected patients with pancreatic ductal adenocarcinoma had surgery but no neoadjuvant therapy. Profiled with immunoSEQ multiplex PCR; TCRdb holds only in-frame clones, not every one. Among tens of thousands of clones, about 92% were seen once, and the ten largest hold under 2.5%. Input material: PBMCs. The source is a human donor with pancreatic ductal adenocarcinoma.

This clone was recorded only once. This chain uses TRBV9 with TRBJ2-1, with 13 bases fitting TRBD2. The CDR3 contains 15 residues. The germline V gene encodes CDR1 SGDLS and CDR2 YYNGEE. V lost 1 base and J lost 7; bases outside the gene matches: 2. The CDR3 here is CASSVQGLAGNEQFF. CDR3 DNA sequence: TGTGCCAGCAGCGTACAGGGACTAGCGGGAAATGAGCAGTTCTTC.

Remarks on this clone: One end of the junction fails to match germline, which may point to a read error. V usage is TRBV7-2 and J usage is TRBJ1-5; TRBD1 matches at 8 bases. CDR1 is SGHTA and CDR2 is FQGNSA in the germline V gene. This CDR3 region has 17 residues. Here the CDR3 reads CASSLGGQGRSNQPQHF. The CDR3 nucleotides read TGTGCCAGTAGCTTGGGTGGACAGGGAAGGAGCAATCAGCCCCAGCATTTT. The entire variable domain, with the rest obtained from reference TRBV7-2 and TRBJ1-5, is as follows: GAGVSQSPSNKVTEKGKDVELRCDPISGHTALYWYRQSLGQGLEFLIYFQGNSAPDKSGLPSDRFSAERTGGSVSTLTIQRTQQEDSAVYLCASSLGGQGRSNQPQHFGDGTRLSIL.